The clone carrying this T cell receptor (beta chain) was counted only a few times. This entry comes from a study of spatial heterogeneity in lung cancer. A single record per CDR3 protein comes from TCRdb applying MiXCR to the 5' RACE reads. Of roughly 72,000 distinct CDR3 sequences in the sample, nearly 9% were seen once. Germline loops: CDR1 DFQATT, CDR2 SNEGSKA (reference sequence). CDR3 size: 14 residues. V lost 5 bases and J lost 2; bases outside the gene matches: 4. Time point defined: blood at routine non-recurrence follow-up after resection. The V gene is TRBV20-1, the J gene TRBJ1-5, with 9 nucleotides matching TRBD1. The TCR comes from a female donor with early-stage non-small cell lung cancer. The source was PBMCs, collected at follow-up. CDR3 sequence (DNA): TGCAGTGCTTGGACAGGGGAACGCAATCAGCCCCAGCATTTT. This translates into CSAWTGERNQPQHF.